Presented here are 25 T cell receptor beta chains from one specimen sequenced in a study of human T cells and chemical hapten exposure. The time point: patch test 1, 2 weeks after DPC sensitization. The treatment denotes: therapeutic diphenylcyclopropenone sensitization with weekly scalp DPC. TCRdb reprocessed the RACE reads via MiXCR and lists one record per CDR3 protein. Of 150,000 to 200,000 distinct CDR3 sequences detected, approximately 20% appear once; the ten largest clones hold about 6.7%. This sample comprised whole blood, obtained in connection with sensitization to the hapten diphenylcyclopropenone (DPC). All receptors come from a woman aged 45-65 years with alopecia areata. Some clones in this sample may be carry-over from other donors' samples.

This clonotype was seen a handful of times. The rearrangement uses TRBV20-1 and TRBJ2-5; tentative D call: TRBD1 (6 bases). In germline, CDR1 is DFQATT, CDR2 SNEGSKA (reference sequence). The CDR3 spans 10 residues. CDR3 sequence (DNA): TGCAGAACAGGGCAAGAGACCCAGTACTTC. Residues: CRTGQETQYF.

The chain combines TRBV12-3 or TRBV12-4 with TRBJ2-2; the D is unclear. Trimming removed 2 bases from V and 6 bases from J, with 1 base in between. This CDR3 spans 11 amino acids. CDR3 loop: CASSLPGELFF. As DNA, the CDR3 is TGTGCCAGCAGTTTACCCGGGGAGCTGTTTTTT.

This clonotype has only a few counts. This chain joins TRBV9 and TRBJ2-5; 10 bases agree with TRBD2. CDR1 and CDR2 from the germline V gene are SGDLS and YYNGEE. The CDR3 is made up of 20 amino acids. The V gene end was trimmed by 0 bases and the J gene end by 1 base; junction bases not matched to a gene: 15. The CDR3 loop is CASSVEGRLAGVGLQETQYF. The CDR3 DNA is TGTGCCAGCAGCGTAGAAGGCCGCCTAGCGGGAGTGGGGCTCCAAGAGACCCAGTACTTC.

The J gene is TRBJ2-6, the V gene TRBV15; D not certain. Germline V gives CDR1 LNHNV, CDR2 YYDKDF (reference sequence). V was trimmed by 0 bases and J by 0 bases, leaving 9 bases between them. The CDR3 extends over 17 amino acids. The CDR3 loop is CATSREVWGSGANVLTF. CDR3 sequence (DNA): TGTGCCACCAGCAGAGAAGTGTGGGGCTCTGGGGCCAACGTCCTGACTTTC.

This rearrangement joins TRBV27 to TRBJ2-1, with unresolved D. Trimming pared 7 bases from V and 3 bases from J, leaving 10 bases between. The CDR3 spans 13 residues. Germline assignment: CDR1 MNHEY and CDR2 SMNVEV (reference sequence). Written as DNA, the CDR3 is TGTGCCAGCATCGGAGTCGGCTACAATGAGCAGTTCTTC. It is translated as CASIGVGYNEQFF.

The chain has TRBV7-9 and TRBJ2-3; D might be TRBD2 (7 bases). The germline V gene encodes CDR1 SEHNR and CDR2 FQNEAQ (reference sequence). CDR3 length: 16 residues. V was cut by 3 bases and J by 4 bases, with 17 bases left in between. The CDR3 loop is CASSLKRRGRADTQYF. As DNA, the CDR3 is TGTGCCAGCAGCTTGAAGCGGCGGGGGCGGGCAGATACGCAGTATTTT.

J is TRBJ1-1 and V is TRBV12-3 or TRBV12-4; 8 bases fit TRBD1. Trimming cost V 4 bases and J 0 bases; bases outside gene matches: 4. The CDR3 covers 15 residues. CDR3 bases: TGTGCCAGCAGTTCCAGGACAGGGATGAACACTGAAGCTTTCTTT. Translated: CASSSRTGMNTEAFF.

The chain couples TRBV5-1 to TRBJ2-1; 10 bases are shared with TRBD2. The germline V gene has CDR1 SGHRS and CDR2 YFSETQ. The CDR3 totals 17 residues. J lost 3 bases, V lost 0 bases, and 6 bases had no gene match. CDR3 DNA sequence: TGCGCCAGCAGCTTGGGACTAGCGGGTTCAGTCTACAATGAGCAGTTCTTC. Amino acid sequence: CASSLGLAGSVYNEQFF.

This chain connects TRBV9 to TRBJ2-4; tentative D call: TRBD2 (6 bases). The CDR3 is made up of 16 amino acids. The V gene's germline CDR1 is SGDLS and CDR2 YYNGEE. The V and J ends lost 4 bases and 0 bases respectively, with 14 bases between them. CDR3 DNA: TGTGCCAGCAGCTCATCTAGCGCACTAGCCAAAAACATTCAGTACTTC. This translates into CASSSSSALAKNIQYF. Full variable domain (remainder filled in from reference TRBV9 and TRBJ2-4): DSGVTQTPKHLITATGQRVTLRCSPRSGDLSVYWYQQSLDQGLQFLIQYYNGEERAKGNILERFSAQQFPDLHSELNLSSLELGDSALYFCASSSSSALAKNIQYFGAGTRLSVL.

The chain couples TRBV15 to TRBJ2-1; 8 positions match TRBD2. Per germline, CDR1 LNHNV and CDR2 YYDKDF (reference sequence). The CDR3 sequence is 17 residues long. The trim removed 1 base at V and 3 bases at J, leaving 8 bases unmatched. The CDR3 here is CATSRVALAGDYNEQFF. The CDR3 DNA sequence: TGTGCCACCAGCAGAGTAGCTCTAGCGGGTGACTACAATGAGCAGTTCTTC.

V gene TRBV18 combines with J gene TRBJ2-2; the match to TRBD2 covers 8 bases. The junction had 8 bases not matched to a gene; V was cut back by 10 bases and J by 1 base. The V gene's germline CDR1 is KGHSH and CDR2 LQKENI. CDR3 length: 15 amino acids. CDR3 DNA: TGTGCCACCACCATTAGCGGGAAGAACACCGGGGAGCTGTTTTTT. Its translation: CATTISGKNTGELFF.

The V gene is TRBV20-1, the J gene TRBJ2-1; D is possibly TRBD2 (5 bases). Germline-derived CDR1 and CDR2 are DFQATT and SNEGSKA (reference sequence). V lost 2 bases and J lost 6, with 17 bases in between. The CDR3 sequence is 15 residues long. The CDR3 DNA reads TGCAGTGCTAGATTAGAGCGGTGGAGTGGCAATGAGCAGTTCTTC. Translated: CSARLERWSGNEQFF.

The chain employs TRBV11-2 and TRBJ1-4; D possibly corresponds to TRBD1 (6 bases). The CDR3 consists of 12 residues. Germline values: CDR1 SGHAT, CDR2 FQNNGV. The germline V and J ends were trimmed by 7 bases and 12 bases, with 15 bases remaining between them. CDR3 in amino acids: CASNGGGAELFF. The DNA for the CDR3 is TGTGCCAGCAACGGGGGGGGGGCAGAACTGTTTTTT.

The J gene is TRBJ2-1, the V gene TRBV11-1; D remains unclear. CDR3 length equals 12 residues. V was pared by 5 bases and J by 10 bases, with 12 bases between. Germline V gene lookup returns CDR1 SGHAT and CDR2 FQDESV (reference sequence). The CDR3 protein is CASSRGPGEQFF. The CDR3 DNA sequence: TGTGCCAGCAGCCGAGGTCCGGGCGAGCAGTTCTTC. Together with reference TRBV11-1 and TRBJ2-1, the CDR3 gives the full variable domain: EAEVAQSPRYKITEKSQAVAFWCDPISGHATLYWYRQILGQGPELLVQFQDESVVDDSQLPKDRFSAERLKGVDSTLKIQPAELGDSAMYLCASSRGPGEQFFGPGTRLTVL.

The chain uses TRBV29-1 and TRBJ2-7; D remains ambiguous. Germline V CDR1 and CDR2: SQVTM, ANQGSEA. Trimming left V 6 bases short and J 2 bases short, with 14 bases between. This CDR3 is built from 13 residues. The CDR3 here is CSVTTPLAYEQYF. Written as DNA, the CDR3 is TGCAGCGTAACAACCCCCTTAGCCTACGAGCAGTACTTC.

This sequence joins TRBV20-1 and TRBJ2-1; 8 nucleotides match TRBD1. The germline V gene has CDR1 DFQATT and CDR2 SNEGSKA (reference sequence). The J segment lost 6 bases and the V segment lost 4 bases, leaving 14 bases of the junction unmatched. This CDR3 has 16 residues. The CDR3 region is CSAIDPRQGFINEQFF. The DNA for the CDR3 is TGCAGTGCTATAGACCCTAGACAGGGGTTTATCAATGAGCAGTTCTTC.

The gene calls are TRBV20-1 and TRBJ2-7; 8 bases fit TRBD2. J gave up 5 bases and V 3 bases, and 15 bases lay outside the gene matches. From germline, CDR1 is DFQATT and CDR2 SNEGSKA (reference sequence). This CDR3 region has 16 residues. The chain's CDR3 is CSARKSLAGMVNEQYF. In DNA form, the CDR3 reads TGCAGTGCTAGGAAATCCTTAGCGGGAATGGTTAACGAGCAGTACTTC.

This clonotype was counted between two and nine times. This rearrangement joins TRBV5-1 to TRBJ2-2; D is uncertain. V was shortened by 0 bases and J by 5 bases, with 11 bases between the two germline ends. The length of the CDR3 is 15 residues. The germline V gene has CDR1 SGHRS and CDR2 YFSETQ. CDR3 DNA sequence: TGCGCCAGCAGCTTGGGACCCGCCTTGACCGGGGAGCTGTTTTTT. It codes for CASSLGPALTGELFF.

In its sample, this clonotype was seen a few times. The gene calls are TRBV28 and TRBJ2-5; TRBD1 is a possible D gene (6 bases). The CDR3 has 13 residues. V lost 6 bases and J lost 5, with 13 bases in between. The germline gives CDR1 MDHEN, CDR2 SYDVKM. The CDR3 nucleotides read TGTGCCAGCAGGGAACAGGGCTTCGAGACCCAGTACTTC. Residues: CASREQGFETQYF.

This clonotype was observed a handful of times. J is TRBJ2-5 and V is TRBV11-2, with TRBD2 as a possible D gene (6 bases). Trimming cost V 0 bases and J 6 bases, with 11 bases left between them. This CDR3 is built from 14 residues. Germline assignment: CDR1 SGHAT and CDR2 FQNNGV. Here the CDR3 DNA reads TGTGCCAGCAGCTTAGACCTAGCGATCCAGACCCAGTACTTC. This codes for CASSLDLAIQTQYF.

CDR3 residues: CSARGTSGRREQYF. The CDR3 coding sequence is TGCAGTGCTAGAGGGACTAGCGGGAGGAGAGAGCAGTACTTC. This chain connects TRBV20-1 to TRBJ2-7; 14 bases map to TRBD2. From germline, CDR1 is DFQATT and CDR2 SNEGSKA (reference sequence). Germline trimming cut 1 base from V and 7 bases from J; bases unmatched to any gene: 3. The CDR3 has 14 amino acids.

V is TRBV19 and J is TRBJ2-2; possibly TRBD2 for D (6 bases). Germline loops: CDR1 LNHDA, CDR2 SQIVND (reference sequence). V was trimmed by 11 bases and J by 6 bases, leaving 19 bases between them. CDR3 size: 14 residues. The CDR3: CAALGLNNPGELFF. In DNA, the CDR3 is TGTGCCGCGTTAGGACTAAACAATCCCGGGGAGCTGTTTTTT.

In DNA, the CDR3 is TGCAGTGCTCGCAGACGGACAGACAGGGCTGGGCAGCCCCAGCATTTT. It specifies CSARRRTDRAGQPQHF. The V and J genes are TRBV20-1 and TRBJ1-5; 7 bases fit TRBD1. The CDR3 contains 16 residues. Looked up from germline, CDR1 is DFQATT and CDR2 is SNEGSKA (reference sequence). V was pared by 5 bases and J by 7 bases, with 17 bases of the junction left unmatched.

This clonotype appeared a few times. The V call is TRBV5-1, the J call TRBJ2-2, with 8 nucleotides matching TRBD2. Germline values: CDR1 SGHRS, CDR2 YFSETQ. With 1 base clipped from V and 7 bases from J, the junction kept 18 bases outside the gene matches. The CDR3 covers 19 residues. CDR3 loop: CASSLRPPSGSVWDGELFF. The CDR3 DNA is TGCGCCAGCAGCTTGAGGCCTCCCAGCGGGAGCGTTTGGGACGGGGAGCTGTTTTTT.

This clonotype has ten or more counts. This chain connects TRBV20-1 to TRBJ2-7, with 8 bases identical to TRBD1. This CDR3 has 13 amino acids. V was clipped by 6 bases and J by 3 bases; unmatched bases: 7. The V gene's germline CDR1 is DFQATT and CDR2 SNEGSKA (reference sequence). The CDR3 region has the DNA TGCAGTGCCGCGACAGGGGAAGGCTACGAGCAGTACTTC. Protein: CSAATGEGYEQYF.